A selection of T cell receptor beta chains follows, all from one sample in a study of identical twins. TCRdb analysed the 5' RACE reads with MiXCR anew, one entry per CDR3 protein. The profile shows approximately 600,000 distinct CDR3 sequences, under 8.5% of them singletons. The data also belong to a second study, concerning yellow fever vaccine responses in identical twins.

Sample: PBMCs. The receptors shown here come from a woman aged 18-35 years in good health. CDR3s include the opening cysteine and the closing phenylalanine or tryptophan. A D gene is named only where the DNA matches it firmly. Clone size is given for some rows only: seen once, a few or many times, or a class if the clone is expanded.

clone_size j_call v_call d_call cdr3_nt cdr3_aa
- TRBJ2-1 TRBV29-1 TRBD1 TGCAGCGTTGATGGGACAGAGTACAATGAGCAGTTCTTC CSVDGTEYNEQFF
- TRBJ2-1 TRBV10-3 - TGTGCCATCAGTGAAGGGCTAGCAGGCCCCAATGAGCAGTTCTTC CAISEGLAGPNEQFF
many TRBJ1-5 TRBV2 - TGTGCCAGCAACTTAGGGGTAAATCAGCCCCAGCATTTT CASNLGVNQPQHF
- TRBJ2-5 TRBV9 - TGTGCCAGCAGCGATGGGGGGGGCAATCAAGAGACCCAGTACTTC CASSDGGGNQETQYF
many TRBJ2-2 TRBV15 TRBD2 TGTGCCACCAGCAGAGATCGGACTAGCGGGAGTTCTGGGGAGCTGTTTTTT CATSRDRTSGSSGELFF
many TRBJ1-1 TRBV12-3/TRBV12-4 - TGTGCCAGCAGTTTAGGGAGTGGTATCACTGAAGCTTTCTTT CASSLGSGITEAFF
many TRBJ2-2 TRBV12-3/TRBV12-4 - TGTGCCAGCAGCCCCGTTTGGGGGGAGGCCGGGGAGCTGTTTTTT CASSPVWGEAGELFF
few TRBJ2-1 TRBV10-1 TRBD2 TGCGCCAGCAGGGAGCGGGGGACCTACAATGAGCAGTTCTTC CASRERGTYNEQFF
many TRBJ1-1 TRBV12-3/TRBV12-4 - TGTGCCAGCAGAGTCAGGGATTGGAACACTGAAGCTTTCTTT CASRVRDWNTEAFF
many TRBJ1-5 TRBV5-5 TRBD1 TGTGCCAGCAGTACAGGGGGTAGCAATCAGCCCCAGCATTTT CASSTGGSNQPQHF
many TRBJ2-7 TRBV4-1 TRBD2 TGCGCCAGCAGCCAAGAATTAGGGCGGGAGCTTACCTACGAGCAGTACTTC CASSQELGRELTYEQYF
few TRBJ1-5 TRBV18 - TGTGCCAGCTCATGGGAGGGCAATCAGCCCCAGCATTTT CASSWEGNQPQHF
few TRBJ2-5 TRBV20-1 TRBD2 TGCAGTGCGCGACTAGCGGGAGGTCGTGAGACCCAGTACTTC CSARLAGGRETQYF
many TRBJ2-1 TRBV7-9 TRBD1 TGTGCCAGCAGCTCGGACAGGGGCTGGACGAACTACAATGAGCAGTTCTTC CASSSDRGWTNYNEQFF
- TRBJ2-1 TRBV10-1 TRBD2 TGCGCCAGCAGTGGGAGCGGGGGGGCCTCTGATAAGCAGTTCTTC CASSGSGGASDKQFF
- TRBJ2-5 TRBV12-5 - TGTGCTAGTGGTCAAGTTGAGACCCAGTACTTC CASGQVETQYF
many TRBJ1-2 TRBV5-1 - TGCGCCAGCAGCTTGGAGACAGGCTATGGCTACACCTTC CASSLETGYGYTF
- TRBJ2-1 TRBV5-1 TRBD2 TGCGCCAGCAGCTTGGCCGGGTTGGGGACTAGCGGAGCAAATGAGCAGTTCTTC CASSLAGLGTSGANEQFF
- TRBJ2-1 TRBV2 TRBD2 TGTGCCAGCAGTGAGTTTGCGGGGACTCCACTAGCGGGACGGCGCTACAATGAGCAGTTCTTC CASSEFAGTPLAGRRYNEQFF
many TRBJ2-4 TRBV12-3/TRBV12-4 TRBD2 TGTGCCAGCAGGGTTGGACTAGCGGGAGGACTTGACATTCAGTACTTC CASRVGLAGGLDIQYF
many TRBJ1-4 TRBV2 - TGTGCCAGCAGGGAGCGCGCTAATGAAAAACTGTTTTTT CASRERANEKLFF
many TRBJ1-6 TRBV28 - TGTGCCAGCAGTTTACTCGGGTCCTCCTATAATTCACCCCTCCACTTT CASSLLGSSYNSPLHF
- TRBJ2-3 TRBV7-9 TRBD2 TGTGCCAGCAGCCCCTGGCGGGGGGGCAGAATCACAGATACGCAGTATTTT CASSPWRGGRITDTQYF
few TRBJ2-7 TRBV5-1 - TGCGCCAGCAGCGAGGGCAAATCCTACGAGCAGTACTTC CASSEGKSYEQYF
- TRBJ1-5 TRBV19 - TGTGCCAGTAGTGTGCATAGCAATCAGCCCCAGCATTTT CASSVHSNQPQHF
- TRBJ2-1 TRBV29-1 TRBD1 TGCAGCGCCCCGGACAGGGGAGGCTACAATGAGCAGTTCTTC CSAPDRGGYNEQFF
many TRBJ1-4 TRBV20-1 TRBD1 TGCAGTGCTGGACAGGGGAGCGAAAAACTGTTTTTT CSAGQGSEKLFF
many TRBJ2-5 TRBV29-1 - TGCAGCGTTGATCGGGGCGGGGTAGAGGCCCAGTACTTC CSVDRGGVEAQYF
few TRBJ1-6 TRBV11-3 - TGTGCCAGCAGCACAACAACAAATTCACCCCTCCACTTT CASSTTTNSPLHF
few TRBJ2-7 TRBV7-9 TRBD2 TGTGCCAGCAGCTTAGTGGTTAGCGGGAGCGGCGAGCAGTACTTC CASSLVVSGSGEQYF
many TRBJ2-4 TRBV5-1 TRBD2 TGCGCCAGCAGCTTGGTTACTAGCGGCCAAGCCAAAAACATTCAGTACTTC CASSLVTSGQAKNIQYF
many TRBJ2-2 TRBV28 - TGTGCCAGCAGCCCGACGGGGTGGAACACCGGGGAGCTGTTTTTT CASSPTGWNTGELFF
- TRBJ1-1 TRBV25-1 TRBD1 TGTGCCAGCAGTCAAGGGGGCGTTTCGGTAGCTTTCTTT CASSQGGVSVAFF
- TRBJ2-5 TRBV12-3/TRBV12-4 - TGTGCCAGCAGTTTAGAGGGGGAGCGAGAGACCCAGTACTTC CASSLEGERETQYF
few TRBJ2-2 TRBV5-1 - TGCGCCAGCAGCTTGGGTTGGGACACCGGGGAGCTGTTTTTT CASSLGWDTGELFF
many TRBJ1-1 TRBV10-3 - TGTGCCATCAGTGACTCCTGGAACACTGAAGCTTTCTTT CAISDSWNTEAFF
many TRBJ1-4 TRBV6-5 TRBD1 TGTGCCAGCAGTTACACAGGGGGGAATGAAAAACTGTTTTTT CASSYTGGNEKLFF
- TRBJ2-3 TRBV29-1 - TGCAGCGTCGAAGGCATCAAGGGAATAGGCACAGATACGCAGTATTTT CSVEGIKGIGTDTQYF
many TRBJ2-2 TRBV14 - TGTGCCAGCAGCCAAGAGTATTCCGGGGAGCTGTTTTTT CASSQEYSGELFF
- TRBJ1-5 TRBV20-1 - TGCAGTGCTAGTCATATCGGGCAGCCCCAGCATTTT CSASHIGQPQHF
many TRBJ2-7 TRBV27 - TGTGCCAGCAGTTCCCGGGACCGCTTCTCCTACGAGCAGTACTTC CASSSRDRFSYEQYF
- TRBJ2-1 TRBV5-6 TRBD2 TGTGCCAGCAGCTCTGGCGGAGGCGGGAGGGCCTTCAATGAGCAGTTCTTC CASSSGGGGRAFNEQFF
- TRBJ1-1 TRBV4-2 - TGTGCCAGCAGCCAAGAGGCAGGACAGTTGAACACTGAAGCTTTCTTT CASSQEAGQLNTEAFF
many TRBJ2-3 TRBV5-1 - TGCGCCAGCAGCTTGGACGGATTCTCTAGCACAGATACGCAGTATTTT CASSLDGFSSTDTQYF
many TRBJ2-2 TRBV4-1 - TGCGCCAGCAGCGCCTATGACGCGAACACCGGGGAGCTGTTTTTT CASSAYDANTGELFF
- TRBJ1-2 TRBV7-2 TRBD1 TGTGCCAGCAGCCCAGAGACAGGGACCTATGGCTACACCTTC CASSPETGTYGYTF
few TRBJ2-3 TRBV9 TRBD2 TGTGCCAGCAGCCGGGGAAGCGGGAGGAACACAGATACGCAGTATTTT CASSRGSGRNTDTQYF
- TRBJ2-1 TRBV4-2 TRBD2 TGTGCCAGCAGCCGATCCGGACTAGCGGGTTTCTCCTACAATGAGCAGTTCTTC CASSRSGLAGFSYNEQFF